This T cell receptor (beta chain) was documented in a study of shared clonotypes between healthy human individuals. TCRdb's table, derived via immunoSEQ multiplex PCR, lists solely in-frame clones and lacks some. The sample shows about 1.1 million clones, around three quarters of them seen only once. CDR3 size: 14 residues. Germline V gene data show CDR1 as SGHDN and CDR2 as FVKESK. V shed 2 bases, J shed 6 bases, and the junction held 1 base outside the gene matches. The chain uses TRBV14 and TRBJ2-1, with 10 bases lining up with TRBD2. Sequenced: memory CD4+ T cells from PBMCs. As to subset: CD45RA-negative fraction. This TCR derives from a man aged 18-30 years in good health. Some clones in this sample may be carry-over from other donors' samples. The DNA of the CDR3 is TGTGCCAGCAGCCAACTAGCGGGGGTCAATGAGCAGTTCTTC. As protein: CASSQLAGVNEQFF.